The present TCR beta chain was sequenced within a study of monozygotic twins with inflammatory bowel disease. From its re-call of the 5' RACE reads, TCRdb lists each CDR3 protein once, without DNA. This table holds about 160,000 distinct CDR3 sequences. Details on this clonotype: Its specificity is unknown.

The CDR3 contains 13 residues. CDR1 and CDR2 (germline): MNHNY, SVGAGI (reference sequence). Every single donor had an approximately 2.7 ml blood sample drawn. The study, taken as a whole, reports: The analysis did not separate different T cell subtypes. Clonotypes shared with others were fewer in IBD patients than in healthy twins, especially with disease activity.

The receptor's source is a human donor with ulcerative colitis or Crohn's disease, or a healthy co-twin of an affected twin (not recorded which). The specimen was blood. The J gene is TRBJ1-6, the V gene TRBV6-6; the TCRdb D gene call, TRBD1, has no DNA to confirm it. CDR3 residues: CAGQGFLNSPLHF.